This is a list of T cell receptor beta chains from one sample in a study of T-cell memory formation after mild COVID-19. TCRdb fed the 5' RACE reads into MiXCR, producing one record per CDR3 protein. The sample carries about 610,000 distinct CDR3 sequences, about 18% recorded once. Material for sequencing was PBMCs or a T cell subset sorted from them (not recorded which). The source is an adult woman who had mild COVID-19 (a few samples of this study predate the infection). Cell type and time point are not known. CDR3s include the opening cysteine and the closing phenylalanine or tryptophan. The D gene is left open where the match is weak. Expanded clones are given a class, and other clones once, few, many or no size at all.

d_call	clone_size	v_call	j_call	cdr3_aa	cdr3_nt
TRBD1	NA	TRBV28	TRBJ2-7	CASTPSGQGLTYEQYF	TGTGCCAGCACCCCGAGTGGACAGGGCCTCACCTACGAGCAGTACTTC
NA	many	TRBV3-1	TRBJ2-1	CASSPDSRHEQFF	TGTGCCAGCAGCCCGGACAGTCGTCATGAGCAGTTCTTC
NA	many	TRBV29-1	TRBJ1-2	CSVDPSVVGGYTF	TGCAGCGTTGACCCCAGCGTGGTCGGTGGCTACACCTTC
NA	NA	TRBV5-1	TRBJ1-1	CASSSTNSNTEAFF	TGCGCCAGCAGCAGTACCAACAGTAACACTGAAGCTTTCTTT
NA	few	TRBV27	TRBJ2-1	CASSSGVNIYNEQFF	TGTGCCAGCAGCTCAGGGGTCAATATCTACAATGAGCAGTTCTTC
NA	NA	TRBV20-1	TRBJ1-6	CSARQGVSYNSPLHF	TGCAGTGCTAGACAGGGTGTGTCCTATAATTCACCCCTCCACTTT
NA	NA	TRBV30	TRBJ1-6	CAWSAQRRGSPLHF	TGTGCCTGGAGTGCCCAACGGCGGGGTTCACCCCTCCACTTT
NA	few	TRBV29-1	TRBJ2-6	CSVSSSSGANVLTF	TGCAGCGTTTCTTCCTCTTCTGGGGCCAACGTCCTGACTTTC
NA	NA	TRBV7-2	TRBJ2-2	CASSLDVFVAGTGELFF	TGTGCCAGCAGCCTAGACGTGTTTGTTGCGGGAACCGGGGAGCTGTTTTTT
TRBD1	few	TRBV27	TRBJ2-7	CASTPGTGSYEQYF	TGTGCCAGCACCCCCGGGACAGGATCCTACGAGCAGTACTTC
NA	few	TRBV7-8	TRBJ2-4	CASSLGARENIQYF	TGTGCCAGCAGCTTAGGGGCCAGGGAAAACATTCAGTACTTC